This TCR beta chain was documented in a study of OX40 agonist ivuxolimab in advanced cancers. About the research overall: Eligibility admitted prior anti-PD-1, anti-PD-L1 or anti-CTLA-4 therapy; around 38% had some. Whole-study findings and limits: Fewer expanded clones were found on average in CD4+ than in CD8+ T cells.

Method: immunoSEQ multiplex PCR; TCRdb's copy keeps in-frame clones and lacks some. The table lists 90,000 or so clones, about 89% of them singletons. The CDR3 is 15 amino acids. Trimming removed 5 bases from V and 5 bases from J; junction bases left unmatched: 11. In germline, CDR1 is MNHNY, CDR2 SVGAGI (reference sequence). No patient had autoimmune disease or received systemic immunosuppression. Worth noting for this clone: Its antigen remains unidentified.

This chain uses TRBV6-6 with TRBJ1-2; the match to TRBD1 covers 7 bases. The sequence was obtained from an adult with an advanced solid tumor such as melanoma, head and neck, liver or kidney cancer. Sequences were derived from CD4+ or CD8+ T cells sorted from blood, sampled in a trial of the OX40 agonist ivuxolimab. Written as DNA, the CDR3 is TGTGCCAGCAGTACTACCGACCTGACAGGGTATGGCTACACCTTC. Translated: CASSTTDLTGYGYTF.